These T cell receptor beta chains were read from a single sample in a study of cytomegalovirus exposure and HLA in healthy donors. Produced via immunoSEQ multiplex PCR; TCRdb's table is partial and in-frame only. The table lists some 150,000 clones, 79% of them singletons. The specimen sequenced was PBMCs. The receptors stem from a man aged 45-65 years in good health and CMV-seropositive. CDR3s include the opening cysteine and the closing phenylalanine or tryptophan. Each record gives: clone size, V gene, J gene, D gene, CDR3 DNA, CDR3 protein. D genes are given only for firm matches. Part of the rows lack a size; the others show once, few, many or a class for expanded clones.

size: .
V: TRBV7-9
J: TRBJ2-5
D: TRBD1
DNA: TGTGCCAGCAGCCAAAACCGGGACAGGGGCACAGAGACCCAGTACTTC
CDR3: CASSQNRDRGTETQYF

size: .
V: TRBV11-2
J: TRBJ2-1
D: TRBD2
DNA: TGTGCCAGCAGCTCCAGACTAGCGGGATGGTCCTACAATGAGCAGTTCTTC
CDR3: CASSSRLAGWSYNEQFF

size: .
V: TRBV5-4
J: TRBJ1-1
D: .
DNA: TGTGCCAGCAGTTTTATTGACAGCTACACTGAAGCTTTCTTT
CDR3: CASSFIDSYTEAFF

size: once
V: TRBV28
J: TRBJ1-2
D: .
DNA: TGTGCCAGCAGTTTGGGCGACAGGAGCGGCTACACCTTC
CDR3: CASSLGDRSGYTF

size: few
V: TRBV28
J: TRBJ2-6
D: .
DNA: TGTGCCAGCGAGAGCTCTGGGGCCAACGTCCTGACTTTC
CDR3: CASESSGANVLTF

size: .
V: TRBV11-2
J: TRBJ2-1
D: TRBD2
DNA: TGTGCCAGCAGCGGCGGGAGGGCCTCCAATGAGCAGTTCTTC
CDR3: CASSGGRASNEQFF

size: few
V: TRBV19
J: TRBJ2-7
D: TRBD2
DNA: TGTGCCAGTAGTTTGACTAGCGGAGGGGGCTACGAGCAGTACTTC
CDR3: CASSLTSGGGYEQYF

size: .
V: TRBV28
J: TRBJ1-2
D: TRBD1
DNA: TGTGCCAGCAGACAGGGACAGCCGTCATGGGGCTACACCTTC
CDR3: CASRQGQPSWGYTF

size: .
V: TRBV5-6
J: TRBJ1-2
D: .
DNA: TGTGCCAGCAGCTTGGGACAGGCCGGCGGCTACACCTTC
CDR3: CASSLGQAGGYTF

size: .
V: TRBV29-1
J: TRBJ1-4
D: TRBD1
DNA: TGCAGCGCGGGACAGAGAAATGAAAAACTGTTTTTT
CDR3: CSAGQRNEKLFF

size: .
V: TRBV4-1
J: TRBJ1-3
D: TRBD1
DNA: TGCGCCAGCAGCCAAGATGACAGGGGGGCAAACACCATATATTTT
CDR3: CASSQDDRGANTIYF

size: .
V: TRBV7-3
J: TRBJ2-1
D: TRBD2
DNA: TGTGCCAGCAGCTTCCTGGCGCTAGCGGGGTACAATGAGCAGTTCTTC
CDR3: CASSFLALAGYNEQFF

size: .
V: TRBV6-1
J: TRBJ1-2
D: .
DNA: TGTGCCAGCAGTGGGTCGGGGTTTGGCTACACCTTC
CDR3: CASSGSGFGYTF